The 4 T cell receptor beta chains presented below share a single source sample, sequenced in a study of control samples from healthy donors and cancer patients. Libraries were prepared by immunoSEQ multiplex PCR; TCRdb keeps only in-frame clonotypes and omits some of them. The sample lists about 120,000 clones, roughly 88% occurring once. What was sequenced was blood. These TCRs come from a man in his forties in good health.

The chain employs TRBV5-1 and TRBJ2-7, with D perhaps matching TRBD1 (5 bases). Germline V gene lookup returns CDR1 SGHRS and CDR2 YFSETQ. The CDR3 length is 12 residues. V dropped 4 bases and J dropped 6 bases, with 11 bases sitting between them. CDR3 amino acids: CASSPAQGEQYF. CDR3 DNA sequence: TGCGCCAGCAGCCCTGCGCAGGGCGAGCAGTACTTC. Together with reference TRBV5-1 and TRBJ2-7, the CDR3 gives the full variable domain: KAGVTQTPRYLIKTRGQQVTLSCSPISGHRSVSWYQQTPGQGLQFLFEYFSETQRNKGNFPGRFSGRQFSNSRSEMNVSTLELGDSALYLCASSPAQGEQYFGPGTRLTVT.

The J gene is TRBJ1-4, the V gene TRBV18; D remains unclear. Germline CDR1 reads KGHSH; CDR2 reads LQKENI. Deletions cut 4 bases from V and 0 bases from J, with 6 bases between. This CDR3 comprises 14 residues. In DNA, the CDR3 is TGTGCCAGCTCACTGCTCGCAACTAATGAAAAACTGTTTTTT. Translated, it gives CASSLLATNEKLFF. Full variable domain (remainder filled in from reference TRBV18 and TRBJ1-4): NAGVMQNPRHLVRRRGQEARLRCSPMKGHSHVYWYRQLPEEGLKFMVYLQKENIIDESGMPKERFSAEFPKEGPSILRIQQVVRGDSAAYFCASSLLATNEKLFFGSGTQLSVL.

A single count supports this clone. V is TRBV3-1 (or the pseudogene TRBV3-2) and J is TRBJ1-5; 10 bases fit TRBD1. This CDR3 region has 17 residues. The V and J ends lost 3 bases and 3 bases, in that order; junction bases with no gene match: 8. Germline V lookup: CDR1 LGHDT, CDR2 YNNKEL (reference sequence). CDR3 nucleotides: TGTGCCAGCAGCCACGGCCGGGACAGGGGCCTCAATCAGCCCCAGCATTTT. As protein: CASSHGRDRGLNQPQHF.

The rearrangement links TRBV27 to TRBJ1-5; D uncertain. Germline V lookup: CDR1 MNHEY, CDR2 SMNVEV (reference sequence). The CDR3 length is 14 residues. Trimming removed 4 bases from V and 7 bases from J, with 14 bases in between. CDR3 region: CASSSLDRRQPQHF. Written as DNA, the CDR3 is TGTGCCAGCAGTTCCCTAGATCGGAGGCAGCCCCAGCATTTT.